This passage covers 8 T cell receptor beta chains from one sample sequenced in a study of OX40 agonist ivuxolimab in advanced cancers. Sequenced by immunoSEQ multiplex PCR; TCRdb stores in-frame clones only, minus some. The table includes around 42,000 clones, about 91% detected once. This specimen consisted of CD4+ or CD8+ T cells sorted from blood, obtained in a trial of the OX40 agonist ivuxolimab. The receptors were sampled from an adult with an advanced solid tumor such as melanoma, head and neck, liver or kidney cancer.

V and J are TRBV30 and TRBJ1-1; D uncertain. V was trimmed by 4 bases and J by 5 bases, leaving 8 bases between them. Germline V gene data show CDR1 as GTSNPN and CDR2 as SVGIG (reference sequence). The CDR3 is 11 residues long. CDR3 in amino acids: CAWTLGTEAFF. CDR3 DNA: TGTGCCTGGACTTTGGGGACTGAAGCTTTCTTT.

The chain carries TRBV27 and TRBJ2-7; TRBD2 matches at 7 bases. Germline assignment: CDR1 MNHEY and CDR2 SMNVEV (reference sequence). The CDR3 covers 16 residues. V lost 3 bases to trimming and J lost 6 bases; unmatched junction nucleotides: 14. The CDR3 nucleotides read TGTGCCAGCAGTTTGGTCCGCCCTCGAGGGACTACCGAGCAGTACTTC. Translated: CASSLVRPRGTTEQYF.

The V call is TRBV19, the J call TRBJ2-7; the D is unclear. V shed 3 bases and J shed 0 bases, with 12 bases lying between them. Germline V gene sequence: CDR1 LNHDA, CDR2 SQIVND (reference sequence). The CDR3 runs 15 residues. The CDR3 is CASSISVSPSYEQYF. DNA for the CDR3: TGTGCCAGTAGTATTTCCGTCTCACCCTCCTACGAGCAGTACTTC.

This chain links TRBV6-5 with TRBJ2-7; no reliable D call. The CDR3 spans 13 residues. V lost 5 bases and J 0 bases, leaving 8 bases between the germline ends. Germline lookup yields CDR1 MNHEY and CDR2 SVGAGI. The DNA for the CDR3 is TGTGCCAGCAGTCAGTGGGTCTCCTACGAGCAGTACTTC. Amino acids: CASSQWVSYEQYF.

This clone was counted a single time. The chain couples TRBV16 to TRBJ2-1; the D is unclear. Trimming pared 2 bases from V and 4 bases from J, leaving 9 bases between. Looked up from germline, CDR1 is KGHSY and CDR2 is FQNENV. The CDR3 length is 14 residues. The CDR3, as DNA: TGTGCCAGCAGCCAAGTTACCGATTACAATGAGCAGTTCTTC. It translates to CASSQVTDYNEQFF.

This sequence joins TRBV6-1 and TRBJ2-7; D perhaps matches TRBD1 (5 bases). Germline V CDR1 and CDR2: MNHNS, SASEGT. Trimming stripped 10 bases from V and 2 bases from J, with 9 bases between. The CDR3 has 11 residues. CDR3 region: CATTAPYEQYF. The CDR3 nucleotides read TGTGCCACGACAGCTCCCTACGAGCAGTACTTC.

This sequence joins TRBV9 and TRBJ2-7, with 9 bases identical to TRBD2. Germline assignment: CDR1 SGDLS and CDR2 YYNGEE. The CDR3 sequence is 17 residues long. The ends lost 3 bases at V and 3 bases at J; junction bases unmatched: 13. The CDR3 sequence: CASSDDPRTSEVYEQYF. CDR3 nucleotide sequence: TGTGCCAGCAGCGACGACCCTCGGACTAGCGAGGTCTACGAGCAGTACTTC.

The CDR3 bases are TGTGCCAGCAGCTTACTCCAACAGTATAGCACAGATACGCAGTATTTT. Residues: CASSLLQQYSTDTQYF. The chain links TRBV5-6 to TRBJ2-3; D unresolved. The CDR3 contains 16 residues. CDR1 SGHDT and CDR2 YYEEEE come from the germline V gene. V dropped 2 bases and J dropped 0 bases, with 13 bases sitting between them.